A single sample is the source of the 26 T cell receptor beta chains below, sequenced in a study of shared clonotypes between healthy human individuals. Here immunoSEQ multiplex PCR was the method, and the copy in TCRdb shows in-frame clones only, minus some. The sample includes about 1 million clones, under 80% of them seen just once. Sequenced sample: memory CD4+ T cells sorted from blood. The sample's subset: CD45RA-negative fraction. These receptors all stem from a young man in good health.

This clone was picked up a small number of times. V usage is TRBV29-1 and J usage is TRBJ2-3; 7 bases agree with TRBD1. This CDR3 is built from 15 residues. CDR1 is SQVTM and CDR2 is ANQGSEA in the germline V gene. The trim removed 7 bases at V and 4 bases at J, leaving 14 bases unmatched. The CDR3 sequence is CSAGHPNRGPDTQYF. As DNA, the CDR3 is TGCAGCGCCGGGCACCCTAACAGGGGCCCAGATACGCAGTATTTT.

In this sample, this clone turned up once. The rearrangement uses TRBV9 and TRBJ2-5; D gene unclear. This CDR3 has 14 amino acids. In germline, CDR1 is SGDLS, CDR2 YYNGEE. Trimming shortened V by 4 bases and J by 5 bases, and 15 bases separated the two germline ends. The CDR3 loop reads CASSPHLAAETQYF. In DNA, the CDR3 is TGTGCCAGCAGCCCCCATTTGGCTGCGGAGACCCAGTACTTC.

The chain joins TRBV7-2 to TRBJ2-7, with unresolved D. The V end lost 5 bases, the J end lost 6 bases, and 23 bases lay between the germline ends. CDR3 length: 16 residues. Per the germline V gene, CDR1 is SGHTA and CDR2 is FQGNSA. The DNA of the CDR3 is TGTGCCAGCAGCCCACCGACCAGAGCTAGTCATGGCGAGCAGTACTTC. This encodes CASSPPTRASHGEQYF. The whole variable domain, remainder taken from reference TRBV7-2 and TRBJ2-7, is GAGVSQSPSNKVTEKGKDVELRCDPISGHTALYWYRQSLGQGLEFLIYFQGNSAPDKSGLPSDRFSAERTGGSVSTLTIQRTQQEDSAVYLCASSPPTRASHGEQYFGPGTRLTVT.

Remarks on this clone: This may be a read error, as it is one base from a much larger clone. V gene TRBV7-3 combines with J gene TRBJ2-3; D remains unclear. The CDR3 covers 14 residues. Deletions cut 1 base from V and 1 base from J, with 6 bases between. Germline assignment: CDR1 SGHTA and CDR2 FQGTGA. The CDR3 region has the DNA TGTGCCAGCAGCTTAAGGCAGGGCACAGATACGCAGTATTTT. This translates into CASSLRQGTDTQYF.

The chain has TRBV28 and TRBJ1-1; 7 positions agree with TRBD1. The CDR3 loop spans 15 amino acids. CDR1 and CDR2 (germline): MDHEN, SYDVKM. V shed 8 bases and J 5 bases; nucleotides not matched to a gene: 14. The CDR3 is CASLSGGAGDTEAFF. DNA for the CDR3: TGTGCCAGCCTGTCAGGGGGGGCTGGCGATACTGAAGCTTTCTTT. Full variable domain (remainder filled in from reference TRBV28 and TRBJ1-1): DVKVTQSSRYLVKRTGEKVFLECVQDMDHENMFWYRQDPGLGLRLIYFSYDVKMKEKGDIPEGYSVSREKKERFSLILESASTNQTSMYLCASLSGGAGDTEAFFGQGTRLTVV.

The CDR3 spells CASSLDFGANYGYTF. The CDR3 DNA sequence: TGTGCCAGCAGCCTTGACTTCGGGGCTAACTATGGCTACACCTTC. The rearrangement links TRBV11-2 to TRBJ1-2; D uncertain. Germline V lookup: CDR1 SGHAT, CDR2 FQNNGV. This CDR3 contains 15 residues. V lost 5 bases and J lost 0, with 13 bases in between.

This chain links TRBV6-1 with TRBJ1-1, with a possible D match to TRBD1 (6 bases). This CDR3 spans 11 amino acids. Germline V gene lookup returns CDR1 MNHNS and CDR2 SASEGT. The V gene lost 7 bases and the J gene lost 7 bases, with 10 bases spanning the gap. The DNA for the CDR3 is TGTGCCAGCATTGGGACATTTGAAGCTTTCTTT. Translated, it gives CASIGTFEAFF.

The chain combines TRBV5-1 with TRBJ2-3, with a tentative D call TRBD2 (6 bases). Germline V gene data show CDR1 as SGHRS and CDR2 as YFSETQ. Trimming left V 1 base short and J 3 bases short, with 15 bases between. This CDR3 comprises 16 residues. The CDR3 sequence is CASSLQGYGGTDTQYF. CDR3 DNA: TGCGCCAGCAGCTTGCAAGGGTATGGGGGGACAGATACGCAGTATTTT.

The rearrangement links TRBV5-6 to TRBJ2-1; 11 positions match TRBD1. Per the germline V gene, CDR1 is SGHDT and CDR2 is YYEEEE. V gave up 0 bases and J gave up 4 bases; unmatched junction bases: 12. The length of the CDR3 is 19 residues. CDR3 amino acids: CASSLVGGTGGRGYNEQFF. CDR3 coding DNA: TGTGCCAGCAGCTTGGTAGGAGGGACAGGGGGACGAGGATACAATGAGCAGTTCTTC. The entire variable domain, with the rest obtained from reference TRBV5-6 and TRBJ2-1, is as follows: DAGVTQSPTHLIKTRGQQVTLRCSPKSGHDTVSWYQQALGQGPQFIFQYYEEEERQRGNFPDRFSGHQFPNYSSELNVNALLLGDSALYLCASSLVGGTGGRGYNEQFFGPGTRLTVL.

The CDR3 spells CASSVAGPNSPLHF. The CDR3 nucleotides read TGTGCCAGCAGCGTAGCAGGTCCTAATTCACCCCTCCACTTT. The gene calls are TRBV9 and TRBJ1-6; unclear D gene. Germline V lookup: CDR1 SGDLS, CDR2 YYNGEE. V was pared by 0 bases and J by 6 bases, with 7 bases between. The CDR3 is 14 residues long. Variable domain in full (rest from reference TRBV9 and TRBJ1-6): DSGVTQTPKHLITATGQRVTLRCSPRSGDLSVYWYQQSLDQGLQFLIQYYNGEERAKGNILERFSAQQFPDLHSELNLSSLELGDSALYFCASSVAGPNSPLHFGNGTRLTVT.

The chain recombines TRBV6-1 with TRBJ1-1; 7 nucleotides match TRBD1. CDR3 length: 14 residues. With V trimmed by 6 bases and J by 2 bases, 6 bases remained unmatched. Germline values: CDR1 MNHNS, CDR2 SASEGT. CDR3 region: CASRQGQLNTEAFF. Written as DNA, the CDR3 is TGTGCCAGCAGACAGGGACAGCTAAACACTGAAGCTTTCTTT.

There are a few counts of this clone. This sequence joins TRBV30 and TRBJ1-5; maybe TRBD1 (6 bases). CDR1 and CDR2 from the germline V gene are GTSNPN and SVGIG (reference sequence). The CDR3 runs to 14 residues. The V gene lost 1 base and the J gene lost 2 bases, with 9 bases spanning the gap. The CDR3 region has the DNA TGTGCCTGGAGTGCCGCAGGGGGCAATCAGCCCCAGCATTTT. Its translation: CAWSAAGGNQPQHF.

This clone appeared once. V and J are TRBV18 and TRBJ2-7; D may be TRBD1 (5 bases). V lost 5 bases and J 3 bases, leaving 17 bases between the germline ends. The CDR3 runs 15 residues. Germline lookup yields CDR1 KGHSH and CDR2 LQKENI. CDR3 in amino acids: CASSLDTEPFYEQYF. DNA for the CDR3: TGTGCCAGCTCATTGGACACGGAGCCGTTCTACGAGCAGTACTTC. Supplemented by reference TRBV18 and TRBJ2-7, the full variable domain reads NAGVMQNPRHLVRRRGQEARLRCSPMKGHSHVYWYRQLPEEGLKFMVYLQKENIIDESGMPKERFSAEFPKEGPSILRIQQVVRGDSAAYFCASSLDTEPFYEQYFGPGTRLTVT.

V and J are TRBV28 and TRBJ1-6; tentatively, D is TRBD1 (5 bases). Trimming shortened V by 8 bases and J by 0 bases, and 14 bases separated the two germline ends. The V gene's germline CDR1 is MDHEN and CDR2 SYDVKM. This CDR3 comprises 16 residues. The DNA of the CDR3 is TGTGCCAGCTCGTATGGGGGGAGCTCCTATAATTCACCCCTCCACTTT. Translating it yields CASSYGGSSYNSPLHF.

This clone was recorded only once. The V call is TRBV4-2, the J call TRBJ2-3; 7 bases match TRBD2. The ends lost 1 base at V and 1 base at J; junction bases unmatched: 5. CDR1 is LGHNA and CDR2 is YNFKEQ in the germline V gene. CDR3 length equals 16 residues. CDR3 protein: CASSQVRAGGTDTQYF. CDR3 DNA: TGTGCCAGCAGCCAAGTTCGGGCGGGGGGCACAGATACGCAGTATTTT.

The chain carries TRBV9 and TRBJ1-5; D may be TRBD1 (5 bases). CDR1 and CDR2 from the germline V gene are SGDLS and YYNGEE. The CDR3 runs 15 residues. Deletions cut 2 bases from V and 3 bases from J, with 12 bases between. The CDR3 DNA is TGTGCCAGCAGCGTTACGGGGCTATACAATCAGCCCCAGCATTTT. Its translation: CASSVTGLYNQPQHF.

V is TRBV2 and J is TRBJ2-7; tentatively, D is TRBD1 (5 bases). The CDR3 runs 13 residues. From germline, CDR1 is SNHLY and CDR2 FYNNEI. The V and J ends lost 7 bases and 6 bases respectively, with 16 bases between them. The CDR3 nucleotides read TGTGCCAGCAAGGGGTCAACTGGGCGCGAGCAGTACTTC. Protein product: CASKGSTGREQYF.

In DNA form, the CDR3 reads TGTGCCAGCAATGAGCGGGGTCGGGGCACAGATACGCAGTATTTT. Protein product: CASNERGRGTDTQYF. The chain is built from TRBV27 and TRBJ2-3, with TRBD2 matching 7 bases. The trim removed 7 bases at V and 1 base at J, leaving 8 bases unmatched. Germline V gives CDR1 MNHEY, CDR2 SMNVEV (reference sequence). This CDR3 has 15 amino acids.

The chain is built from TRBV27 and TRBJ1-1, with unresolved D. The V end lost 2 bases, the J end lost 1 base, and 14 bases lay between the germline ends. Germline loops: CDR1 MNHEY, CDR2 SMNVEV (reference sequence). The CDR3 has 16 amino acids. The CDR3 protein is CASSLIPSGPNTEAFF. Written as DNA, the CDR3 is TGTGCCAGCAGTTTAATTCCCTCGGGCCCGAACACTGAAGCTTTCTTT.

The chain joins TRBV11-2 to TRBJ1-2; D is unresolved. V shed 2 bases and J shed 5 bases, with 12 bases lying between them. The CDR3 has 14 residues. From germline, CDR1 is SGHAT and CDR2 FQNNGV. The CDR3 DNA reads as TGTGCCAGCAGCTTAAACCCCCCTGTATATGGCTACACCTTC. Amino acids: CASSLNPPVYGYTF.

This chain connects TRBV18 to TRBJ2-2; D ambiguous. Germline CDR1 KGHSH, CDR2 LQKENI. The V end was cut by 6 bases, the J end by 4 bases, with 15 bases between. The length of the CDR3 is 15 residues. The CDR3 is CASSRDNAGTGELFF. In DNA form, the CDR3 reads TGTGCCAGCTCTCGAGACAACGCTGGCACCGGGGAGCTGTTTTTT.

A word on this clone: This sample includes further DNA sequences coding for the same CDR3. The chain couples TRBV7-9 to TRBJ2-3; D ambiguous. V dropped 1 base and J dropped 0 bases, with 5 bases sitting between them. Germline CDR1 reads SEHNR; CDR2 reads FQNEAQ (reference sequence). This CDR3 region has 14 residues. The CDR3 bases are TGTGCCAGCAGCTTAGGGAGTAGCACAGATACGCAGTATTTT. It yields the protein CASSLGSSTDTQYF.

In its sample, this clone was seen a few times. Other DNA sequences of this sample code for an identical CDR3. The V call is TRBV30, the J call TRBJ1-3; D call uncertain. The CDR3 runs to 11 residues. CDR1 is GTSNPN, CDR2 SVGIG, per germline (reference sequence). Between the trimmed V and J ends, which lost 0 bases and 7 bases, there was a span of 4 bases. The CDR3 bases are TGTGCCTGGAGTGTAGGGAACACCATATATTTT. It yields the protein CAWSVGNTIYF.

The J gene is TRBJ1-2, the V gene TRBV2; 7 positions match TRBD1. The trim removed 6 bases at V and 4 bases at J, leaving 11 bases unmatched. Germline loops: CDR1 SNHLY, CDR2 FYNNEI. The CDR3 extends over 15 amino acids. The chain's CDR3 is CASSQDRPLVYGYTF. The DNA for the CDR3 is TGTGCCAGCAGCCAGGACAGGCCCCTTGTCTATGGCTACACCTTC. Drawing the rest from reference TRBV2 and TRBJ1-2, the complete variable domain is EPEVTQTPSHQVTQMGQEVILRCVPISNHLYFYWYRQILGQKVEFLVSFYNNEISEKSEIFDDQFSVERPDGSNFTLKIRSTKLEDSAMYFCASSQDRPLVYGYTFGSGTRLTVV.

This clone has only a few counts. The rearrangement joins TRBV5-1 to TRBJ1-6; D is undetermined. The CDR3 sequence is 12 residues long. CDR1 and CDR2 (germline): SGHRS, YFSETQ. The germline V and J ends were trimmed by 0 bases and 5 bases, with 0 bases remaining between them. The CDR3 spells CASSLDNSPLHF. The CDR3 bases are TGCGCCAGCAGCTTGGATAATTCACCCCTCCACTTT.

This clone was recorded once. The chain recombines TRBV5-1 with TRBJ2-5; D is perhaps TRBD1 or TRBD2 (5 bases each). The J call may be mistaken, given a closer DNA end match to TRBJ2-7. Germline lookup yields CDR1 SGHRS and CDR2 YFSETQ. The CDR3 spans 14 residues. CDR3 loop: CASSYRDGDYEQYF. The CDR3 DNA sequence: TGCGCCAGCAGCTATCGGGACGGGGACTACGAGCAGTACTTC.